This TCR beta chain comes out of a study of molecular identifiers for immune sequencing clone quantification. Study background: For replicates, RNA isolated from roughly 21,000 or 96,000 naive CD8 cells was divided into five portions, of which four were sequenced.

This clonotype was counted ten times or more. TCRdb itself ran the PCR reads through MiXCR, one entry per CDR3 protein. Of more than 550,000 distinct CDR3 sequences listed, around 25% were seen once; the top ten hold around 0.78%. Using a CD8+CD4-CCR7+CD45RA+ phenotype, naive CD8 T cells were sorted. Trimming pared 5 bases from V and 7 bases from J, leaving 12 bases between. This CDR3 spans 13 amino acids. The sequence was collected from a human donor in good health. Some libraries in this study had Jurkat cell RNA spiked in. The source material was naive CD8+ T cells from blood, with Jurkat cell RNA spiked in. The subset denotes: FACS-sorted CD8+CD4-CCR7+CD45RA+ naive T cells. J is TRBJ1-5 and V is TRBV12-3 or TRBV12-4; unclear D gene. The CDR3 region has the DNA TGTGCCAGCAGTCGGGGTTGGGAGCAGCCCCAGCATTTT. This encodes CASSRGWEQPQHF.